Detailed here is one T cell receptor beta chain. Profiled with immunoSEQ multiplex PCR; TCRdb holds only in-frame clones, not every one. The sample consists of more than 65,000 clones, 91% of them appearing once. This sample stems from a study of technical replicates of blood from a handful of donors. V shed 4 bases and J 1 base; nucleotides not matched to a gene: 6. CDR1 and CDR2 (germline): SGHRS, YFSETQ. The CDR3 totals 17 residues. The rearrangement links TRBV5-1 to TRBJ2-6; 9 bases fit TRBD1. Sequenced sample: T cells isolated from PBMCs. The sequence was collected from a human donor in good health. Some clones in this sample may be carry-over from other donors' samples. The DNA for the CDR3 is TGCGCCAGCAGCCCAGGACAGGGGAGGTCTGGGGCCAACGTCCTGACTTTC. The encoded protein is CASSPGQGRSGANVLTF.